Sequencing of this TCR beta chain was carried out in a study of response to subunit inactivated influenza vaccine listed by TCRdb under 2018. The study in broad terms: The study used deep quantitative T cell receptor repertoire profiling to track responses to a trivalent subunit inactivated influenza vaccine. Findings and caveats that apply to the study as a whole: According to the authors, only a limited number of new T cells may be recruited by each seasonal influenza vaccination.

Of note for this clonotype: Its antigen specificity is not known. One base away there is no much larger clone; base qualities are not given.

Library method: RT-PCR. This sample was sequenced with an Illumina HiSeq 2500. TCRdb trimmed the raw reads at Q25, called clones with MiXCR and kept productive beta chains. One record per CDR3 amino acid sequence lists the most common genes and DNA. The sample includes under 800,000 distinct CDR3 sequences, with more than 11% observed a single time. In total, the top ten clones hold 5.5% to 8% of the sample. Looking up the germline V gene yields CDR1 MGHRA and CDR2 YSYEKL. The junction shows trimming of 0 bases on V and 1 base on J, plus 10 bases between the germline ends. From its cysteine to its phenylalanine, the CDR3 spans 15 amino acids. The kept DNA is CDR3 alone, 45 bases in frame from the first base.

The TCR comes from a man between 45 and 60 years old who received an inactivated influenza vaccine. Donor details come from another sample of the same person, matched by shared clones. This sequence uses TRBV4-1 and TRBJ2-7; the D gene is possibly TRBD1, with 6 bases matching. The sample in question was PBMCs from blood, obtained around 15 days before vaccination. The CDR3 amino acid sequence is: CASSQEQGKSYEQYF. The sequenced DNA: TGCGCCAGCAGCCAAGAACAGGGAAAATCCTACGAGCAGTACTTC.